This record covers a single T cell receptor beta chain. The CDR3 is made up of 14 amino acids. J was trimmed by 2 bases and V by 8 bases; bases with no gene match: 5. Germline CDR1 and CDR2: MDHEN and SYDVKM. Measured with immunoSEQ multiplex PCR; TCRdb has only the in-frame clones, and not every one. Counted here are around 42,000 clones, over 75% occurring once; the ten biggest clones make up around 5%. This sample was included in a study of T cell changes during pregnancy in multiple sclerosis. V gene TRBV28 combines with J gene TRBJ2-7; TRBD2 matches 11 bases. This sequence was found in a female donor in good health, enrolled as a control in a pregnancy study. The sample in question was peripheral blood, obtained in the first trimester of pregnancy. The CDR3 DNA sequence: TGTGCCAGCGTAACTAGCGGGAGAGCCTACGAGCAGTACTTC. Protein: CASVTSGRAYEQYF.